This TCR beta chain was sequenced for a study of T cells in Graves' hyperthyroidism and ophthalmopathy. Notes on the study in general: Among thyroid clonotypes expanded above 0.001, most also appeared in blood.

As to this clonotype: The antigen remains unidentified.

V lost 5 bases, J lost 7 bases, and 5 bases stayed unmatched. This CDR3 is 14 amino acids long. Per the germline V gene, CDR1 is SEHNR and CDR2 is FQNEAQ (reference sequence). Amplified TCR beta CDR3 regions came from RNA transcripts. The study used the HTBI primer set for a first-round RT-PCR of the TCR CDR3. TCRdb processed the multiplex PCR reads anew with MiXCR; each CDR3 protein has one entry. The repertoire has about 570,000 distinct CDR3 sequences, 46% of them found once; the top ten carry around 20%. The V gene is TRBV7-9, the J gene TRBJ1-4, with 9 bases lining up with TRBD1. Sequencing was performed on peripheral blood or thyroid tissue (not recorded which). The clonotype was recovered from an adult woman with Graves' disease, either hyperthyroidism or ophthalmopathy (not recorded which). The CDR3 bases are TGTGCCAGCAGCAAGACAGGGGGTCGTGAAAAACTGTTTTTT. Protein product: CASSKTGGREKLFF. Full variable domain (outside the CDR3, taken from reference TRBV7-9 and TRBJ1-4): DTGVSQNPRHKITKRGQNVTFRCDPISEHNRLYWYRQTLGQGPEFLTYFQNEAQLEKSRLLSDRFSAERPKGSFSTLEIQRTEQGDSAMYLCASSKTGGREKLFFGSGTQLSVL.